This record covers a single TCR beta chain. What it binds is unknown. Germline values: CDR1 SGHRS, CDR2 YFSETQ. This CDR3 has 15 residues. Trimming stripped 5 bases from V and 1 base from J, with 15 bases between. The data originate from a study of cytomegalovirus exposure and HLA in healthy donors. The study, taken as a whole, reports: Later genetic work tied a missense DCLRE1C variant to beta-chain V and J trimming.

Use of 60 Vbeta and 13 Jbeta primers characterized the PCR. Sequencing was performed with immunoSEQ multiplex PCR; in TCRdb, only in-frame clones are kept and a portion is missing. The repertoire has fewer than 200,000 clones, less than 85% of them found once; the top ten carry around 1.5%. This sequence joins TRBV5-1 and TRBJ2-5, with D maybe TRBD1 (5 bases). The clonotype comes from a male donor in good health and CMV-seronegative. Material for sequencing was PBMCs. CDR3 amino acids: CASRNLRVSQETQYF. The CDR3 DNA reads TGCGCCAGCAGAAATCTCAGGGTGTCCCAAGAGACCCAGTACTTC.